Here is one T cell receptor (beta chain) with its context. This sample stems from a study of blood T cell repertoires in COVID-19. About the study: PBMCs, B-cell-depleted T cells, or T cells were the source of the cDNA or gDNA that made up the material.

Here immunoSEQ multiplex PCR was the method, and the copy in TCRdb shows in-frame clones only, minus some. This sample carries fewer than 200,000 clones, more than 85% of them seen once, and the ten largest clones take less than 3%. Sequenced sample: peripheral blood. This clonotype was obtained from a man aged 35-49 years with active or convalescent COVID-19.

The CDR3 sequence: CASSQEFGSRANYGYTF. The CDR3 DNA follows: TGTGCCAGCAGCCAAGAATTCGGGTCTCGGGCTAACTATGGCTACACCTTC. V usage is TRBV4-2 and J usage is TRBJ1-2; no firm D call. This CDR3 region has 17 residues. V lost 0 bases to trimming and J lost 0 bases, with 14 bases between them. Per germline, CDR1 LGHNA and CDR2 YNFKEQ.